Here is one TCR beta chain with its context. Its target is unknown. These data originate in a study of T cells in localized non-small cell lung cancer. Study results and caveats: Longer overall survival was linked to higher blood T cell density. Heterogeneity cannot be ruled out, as sequencing used one tumor region only. Clonality of T cells reached its maximum in uninvolved adjacent lung, surpassing tumor. The appearance of a median approximately 61 of the top 100 tumor clones was seen in adjacent lung.

There are 17 residues in the CDR3. The V gene's germline CDR1 is MDHEN and CDR2 SYDVKM. V lost 1 base and J 0 bases, leaving 13 bases between the germline ends. Here immunoSEQ multiplex PCR was the method, and the copy in TCRdb shows in-frame clones only, minus some. The table records 25,000 to 35,000 clones, around four fifths of them present only once. This rearrangement joins TRBV28 to TRBJ1-3; D is unclear. Sequencing used peripheral blood, obtained before any cancer treatment. The TCR sequence derives from a male donor aged 60 or older with stage III squamous cell lung carcinoma. DNA of the CDR3: TGTGCCAGCAGTTTATACTTGAAGGCGAACTCTGGAAACACCATATATTTT. The encoded protein is CASSLYLKANSGNTIYF. The full variable domain, with the rest looked up from reference TRBV28 and TRBJ1-3, is DVKVTQSSRYLVKRTGEKVFLECVQDMDHENMFWYRQDPGLGLRLIYFSYDVKMKEKGDIPEGYSVSREKKERFSLILESASTNQTSMYLCASSLYLKANSGNTIYFGEGSWLTVV.